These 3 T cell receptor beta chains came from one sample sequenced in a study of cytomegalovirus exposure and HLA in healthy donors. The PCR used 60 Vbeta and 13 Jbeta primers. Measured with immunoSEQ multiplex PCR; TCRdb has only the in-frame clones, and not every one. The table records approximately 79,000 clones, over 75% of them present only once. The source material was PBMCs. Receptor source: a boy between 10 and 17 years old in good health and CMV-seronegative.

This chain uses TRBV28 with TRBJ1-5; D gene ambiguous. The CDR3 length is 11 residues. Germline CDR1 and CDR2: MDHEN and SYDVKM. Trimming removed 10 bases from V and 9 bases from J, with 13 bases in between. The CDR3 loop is CATEGGLPQHF. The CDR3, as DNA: TGTGCCACCGAAGGCGGGCTGCCCCAGCATTTT.

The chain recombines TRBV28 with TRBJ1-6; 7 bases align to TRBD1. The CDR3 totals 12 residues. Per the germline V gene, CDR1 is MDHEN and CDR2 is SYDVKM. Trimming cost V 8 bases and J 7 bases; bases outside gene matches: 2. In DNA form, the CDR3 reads TGTGCCAGCGGACAGGAAAATTCACCCCTCCACTTT. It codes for CASGQENSPLHF.

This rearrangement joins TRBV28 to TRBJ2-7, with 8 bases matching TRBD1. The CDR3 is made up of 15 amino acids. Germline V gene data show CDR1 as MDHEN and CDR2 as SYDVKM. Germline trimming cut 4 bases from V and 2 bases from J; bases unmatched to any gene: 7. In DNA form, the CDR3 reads TGTGCCAGCAGTTCCTCCGGGACAGGTACCTACGAGCAGTACTTC. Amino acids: CASSSSGTGTYEQYF.